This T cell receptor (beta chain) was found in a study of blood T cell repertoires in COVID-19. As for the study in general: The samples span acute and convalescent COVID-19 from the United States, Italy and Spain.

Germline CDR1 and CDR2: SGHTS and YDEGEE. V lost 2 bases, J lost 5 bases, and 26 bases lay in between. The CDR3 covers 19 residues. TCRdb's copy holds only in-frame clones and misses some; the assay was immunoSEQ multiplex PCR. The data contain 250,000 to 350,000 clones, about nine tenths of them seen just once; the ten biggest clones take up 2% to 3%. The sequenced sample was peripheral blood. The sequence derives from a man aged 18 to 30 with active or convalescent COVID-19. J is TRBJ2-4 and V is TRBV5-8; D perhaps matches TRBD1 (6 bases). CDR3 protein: CASSFRAVVTDRRQNIQYF. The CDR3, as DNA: TGTGCCAGCAGCTTTCGGGCTGTCGTTACCGACAGGAGACAAAACATTCAGTACTTC.